The present T cell receptor beta chain was sequenced within a study of identifying expanded T cells in peripheral blood. Study-level findings and limits: About 1.2 clones differed between technical replicates, versus about 17 and 20 over time. Variance in clone template counts between approximately two-week samples significantly increased with total template count across all healthy donors.

V was shortened by 5 bases and J by 3 bases, with 13 bases between the two germline ends. The CDR3 has 14 residues. In germline, CDR1 is SNHLY, CDR2 FYNNEI. During the collection period, no donor immune events like infections were recorded. As concerns this clone: Its specificity is not known.

Clones were sequenced by immunoSEQ multiplex PCR, and TCRdb holds only the in-frame ones, with some missing. The repertoire holds about 53,000 clones, with about four fifths as singletons. V usage is TRBV2 and J usage is TRBJ1-1; no reliable D call. This TCR came from a person aged 18 to 70 in good health. The specimen was blood. This chain's CDR3 is CASSTSGVDTEAFF. The CDR3 nucleotides are TGTGCCAGCAGTACTTCCGGGGTCGACACTGAAGCTTTCTTT.